Sequencing of this TCR beta chain was carried out in a study of beta chain features in type 1 diabetes (dated by TCRdb to 2016 to 2019). Notes on the research overall: No differences in mean age, gender distribution, total cell number or subset yield were found between patients and healthy donors. Across all samples, fewer than 110,000,000 sorted cells were examined, and cell number per subset correlated strongly with RNA yield. Naive and central memory subsets were obtained from all 30 or so donors, but regulatory and stem cell-like memory subsets were isolated from only 8 patients and 8 healthy donors. In the study, recently diagnosed type 1 diabetes patients and matched healthy donors were compared on the TCRB repertoires of their sorted circulating CD4+ T cell subsets. Study-wide findings and limitations: Only small numbers of individuals were included in the HLA sub-analyses, which left unresolved whether HLA type had any influence on TCRB rearrangement. Because cDNA rather than genomic DNA was sequenced, highly expressing activated cells could have been over-represented, although no difference in activation and CD3 levels was found between groups. PCR might favor shorter templates, but patient and control samples were amplified and corrected together, so any skew would affect both groups equally. In all four CD4+ subsets, TCRB CDR3 length was moderately but significantly shorter in type 1 diabetes patients. Patients with type 1 diabetes made fewer insertions and deleted more nucleotides at VDJ recombination sites, implying thymic rearrangement abnormalities. The naive, central memory and regulatory TCRB repertoires appeared to resemble one another more closely among patients than among healthy donors.

This clone has just a few counts. Its antigen is still unknown. The input lacks base qualities; no much larger clone sits a single base away. A single peripheral blood draw of around 100 mL on average was collected from each donor into heparinised tubes. Naive, central memory, regulatory and stem cell-like memory CD4+ T cells were sorted on a BD FACSAria II using a panel including CD45RO, CCR7, CD25, CD127, CD95 and CD27. Every sorted population had a purity above 95%. PBMCs were isolated right away by Lymphoprep density gradient centrifugation and were stained directly, without culture. To minimize batch effects, samples were stained and sorted in pairs, one healthy donor with one patient per experiment. CDR1 SGDLS and CDR2 YYNGEE are derived from the germline V gene. V is shortened by 3 bases, J by 3 bases, and the region joining them spans 10 bases. From cysteine to phenylalanine, the CDR3 is 13 amino acids long. Just CDR3 DNA is preserved here, 39 bases in frame from base 1.

The High Capacity cDNA Reverse Transcription Kit was used to reverse transcribe all of the isolated RNA, meaning that expressed TCRB transcripts were what got sequenced. Deep immunoSEQ sequencing was applied to naive, central memory and regulatory T cell samples, giving an average of roughly 3.5 million total reads per sample. After sorted cells were lysed in RLT buffer, RNA was extracted with DNase-treated RNeasy Micro or Mini kits, with the choice depending on cell number. To prevent cross-contamination, every cell subset was processed on its own, while patient and healthy donor samples were processed together. The immunoSEQ multiplex PCR was used to amplify TCRB sequences from cDNA, yielding 87-bp fragments that span the CDR3 region. Amplicons were sequenced on the Illumina HiSeq platform. Per the authors' processing: Synthetic template baselines were used to correct PCR bias computationally, reads within Hamming distance 2 were collapsed, and singletons that could not be merged were discarded. Reads were aligned against IMGT to assign V, D and J genes, CDR3 length and insertions or deletions at six rearrangement sites. Clonotype counts were normalized to sorted cell number within each subset before computing true diversity and Gini coefficients with the tcR R package. The overlap coefficient, calculated on TCRB nucleotide sequences, was used to measure repertoire sharing. Out-of-frame TCRB sequences from naive cells were analyzed as a proxy for the pre-selection repertoire. Imported from immuneACCESS, the table was reduced by TCRdb to in-frame sequences with V and J called. These copies leave out some clones; in studies compared against another copy, an unresolved V gene accounts for under half, and the cause of the remainder is not known. The DNA was the basis for D and trimming; V, J and clone size are from that table. A total of about 660,000 clones appear in this sample, over 12% of them only once. Jointly, the top ten make up approximately 0.043% of the sample.

The sequence links TRBV9 to TRBJ2-7; 5 matching bases give a weak D call of TRBD1. Sequencing was done on a sample of naive CD4+ T cells from blood. This specimen's cell subset or site label, per the study, means: true naive CD4+ T cells. The sequence was collected from a man between 18 and 35 years old with type 1 diabetes. The CDR3 region has the sequence CASSGGRDYEQYF. In nucleotides, the sequence is TGTGCCAGCAGCGGTGGCAGGGACTACGAGCAGTACTTC.